This TCR beta chain is drawn from a study of blood T cell repertoires in COVID-19. As for the study in general: The study drew acute and convalescent COVID-19 samples from the United States, Italy and Spain.

The CDR3 sequence is 15 residues long. Germline V CDR1 and CDR2: MDHEN, SYDVKM. The V segment lost 3 bases and the J segment 7 bases; nucleotides outside the gene matches: 7. Libraries were prepared by immunoSEQ multiplex PCR; TCRdb keeps only in-frame clonotypes and omits some of them. The data contain around 170,000 clones, 86% of them singletons. This TCR came from a woman in her seventies with acute or convalescent COVID-19. The genes are TRBV28 and TRBJ2-2; 8 bases agree with TRBD2. The specimen was peripheral blood. The CDR3 spells CASSFVGLAGGELFF. The CDR3 DNA is TGTGCCAGCAGTTTCGTCGGACTAGCCGGCGGGGAGCTGTTTTTT.